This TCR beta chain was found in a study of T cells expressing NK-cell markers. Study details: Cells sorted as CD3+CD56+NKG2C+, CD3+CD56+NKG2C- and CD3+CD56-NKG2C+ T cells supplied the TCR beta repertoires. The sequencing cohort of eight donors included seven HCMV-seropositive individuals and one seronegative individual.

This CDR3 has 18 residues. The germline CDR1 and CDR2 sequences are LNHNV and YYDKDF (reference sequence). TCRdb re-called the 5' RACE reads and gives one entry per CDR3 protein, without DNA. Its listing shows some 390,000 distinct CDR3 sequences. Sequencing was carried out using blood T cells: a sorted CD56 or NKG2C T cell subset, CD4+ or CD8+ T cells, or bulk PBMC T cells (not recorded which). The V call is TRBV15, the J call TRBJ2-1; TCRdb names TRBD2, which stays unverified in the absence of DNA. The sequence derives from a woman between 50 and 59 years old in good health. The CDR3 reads CATSRRTSGRAFYNEQFF.